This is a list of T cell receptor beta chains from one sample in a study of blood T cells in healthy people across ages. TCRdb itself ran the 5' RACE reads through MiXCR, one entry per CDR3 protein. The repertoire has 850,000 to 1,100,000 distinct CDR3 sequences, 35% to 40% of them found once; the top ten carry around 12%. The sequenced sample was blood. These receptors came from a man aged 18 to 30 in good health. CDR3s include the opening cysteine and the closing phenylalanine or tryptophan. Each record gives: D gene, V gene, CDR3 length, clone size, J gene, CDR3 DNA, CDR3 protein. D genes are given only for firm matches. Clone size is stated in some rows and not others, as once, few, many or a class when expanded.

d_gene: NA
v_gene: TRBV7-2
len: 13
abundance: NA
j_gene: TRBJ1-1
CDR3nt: TGTGCCAGCAGCCCGGTTATGGGCACTGAAGCTTTCTTT
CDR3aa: CASSPVMGTEAFF

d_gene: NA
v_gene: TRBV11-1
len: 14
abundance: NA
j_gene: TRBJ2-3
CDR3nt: TGTGCCAGCAGCCCGGGCCCAAAGGCAGATACGCAGTATTTT
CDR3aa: CASSPGPKADTQYF

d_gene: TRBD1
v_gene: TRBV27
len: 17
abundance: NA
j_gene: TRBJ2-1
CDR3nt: TGTGCCAGCAGTACACGGGACAGGGGGCGAATCTACAATGAGCAGTTCTTC
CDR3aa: CASSTRDRGRIYNEQFF

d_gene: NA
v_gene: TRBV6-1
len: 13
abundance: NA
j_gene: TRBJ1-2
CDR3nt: TGTGCCAGCAGGATGACAGAAAACTATGGCTACACCTTC
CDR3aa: CASRMTENYGYTF

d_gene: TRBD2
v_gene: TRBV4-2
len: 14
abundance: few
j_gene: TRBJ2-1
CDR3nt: TGTGCCAGCAGGGGACTAGTCTCCTACAATGAGCAGTTCTTC
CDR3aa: CASRGLVSYNEQFF

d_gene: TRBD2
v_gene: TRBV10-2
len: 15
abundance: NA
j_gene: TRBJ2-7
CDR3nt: TGCGCCAGCAGTGAGTCACCTAGCGGGAGGGCCGAGCAGTACTTC
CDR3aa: CASSESPSGRAEQYF

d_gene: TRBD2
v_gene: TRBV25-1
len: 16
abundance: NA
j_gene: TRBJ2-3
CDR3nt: TGTGCCAGCAGTGAAACGGGGGGGCGGAGCACAGATACGCAGTATTTT
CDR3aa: CASSETGGRSTDTQYF

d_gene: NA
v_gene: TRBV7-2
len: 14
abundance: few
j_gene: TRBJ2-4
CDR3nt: TGTGCCAGCAGTCCCCTGACAGCTAAAAACATTCAGTACTTC
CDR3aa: CASSPLTAKNIQYF

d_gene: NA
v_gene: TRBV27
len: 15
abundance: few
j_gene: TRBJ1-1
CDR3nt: TGTGCCACGGGACGGCAGGCAGCAGTGAACACTGAAGCTTTCTTT
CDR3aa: CATGRQAAVNTEAFF

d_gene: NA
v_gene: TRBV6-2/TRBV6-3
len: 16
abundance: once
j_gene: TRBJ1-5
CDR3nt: TGTGCCAGCAGTTTCCGGGGGAGAGGAAGCAATCAGCCCCAGCATTTT
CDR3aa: CASSFRGRGSNQPQHF

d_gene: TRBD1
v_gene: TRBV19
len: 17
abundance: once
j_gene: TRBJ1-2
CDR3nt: TGTGCCAGTAGTATAGACCCCATTCTGGAGGGGGCGCTTGGCTACACCTTC
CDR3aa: CASSIDPILEGALGYTF

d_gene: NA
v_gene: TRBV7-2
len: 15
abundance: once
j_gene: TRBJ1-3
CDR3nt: TGTGCCAGCAGCGTTCTTGCGGGGCTTGGAAACACCATATATTTT
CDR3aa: CASSVLAGLGNTIYF

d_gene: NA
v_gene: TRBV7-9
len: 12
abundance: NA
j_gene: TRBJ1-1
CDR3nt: TGTGCCAGCAGGATAATGAACACTGAAGCTTTCTTT
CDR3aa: CASRIMNTEAFF

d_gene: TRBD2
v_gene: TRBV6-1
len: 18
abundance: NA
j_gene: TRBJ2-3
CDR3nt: TGTGCCAGCAGTCAAAACCCGACTAGCGGGGATAGCACAGATACGCAGTATTTT
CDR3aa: CASSQNPTSGDSTDTQYF

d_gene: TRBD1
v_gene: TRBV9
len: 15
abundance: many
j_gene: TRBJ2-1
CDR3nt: TGTGCCAGCAGCGTAGGGGACAGGGACTACAATGAGCAGTTCTTC
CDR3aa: CASSVGDRDYNEQFF

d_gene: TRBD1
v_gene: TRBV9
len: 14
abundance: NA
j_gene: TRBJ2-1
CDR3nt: TGTGCCAGCAGCCCAGGGGGACAGTCCTACGAGCAGTTCTTC
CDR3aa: CASSPGGQSYEQFF

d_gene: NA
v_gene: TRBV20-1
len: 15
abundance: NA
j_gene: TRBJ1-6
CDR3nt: TGCAGTGCTAGAGATGGGACAACTAATAATTCACCCCTCCACTTT
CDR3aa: CSARDGTTNNSPLHF

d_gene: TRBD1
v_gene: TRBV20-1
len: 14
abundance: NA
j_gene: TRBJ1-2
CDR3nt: TGCAGTGCTGCTGATGGGACAGGGGAATATGGCTACACCTTC
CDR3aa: CSAADGTGEYGYTF

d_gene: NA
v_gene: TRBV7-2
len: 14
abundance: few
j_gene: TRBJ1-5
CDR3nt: TGTGCCAGCAGCCTCCGGCTCAGCAATCAGCCCCAGCATTTT
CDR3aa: CASSLRLSNQPQHF

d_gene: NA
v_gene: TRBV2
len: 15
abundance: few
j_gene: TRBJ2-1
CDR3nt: TGTGCCAGCAGTGAGGGACTCCCCCCGGGCAATGAGCAGTTCTTC
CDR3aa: CASSEGLPPGNEQFF

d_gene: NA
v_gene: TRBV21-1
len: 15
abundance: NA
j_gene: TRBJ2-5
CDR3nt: TGTGCCAGCAGCGCCGGGACTAACGCCTACAATGAGCAGTACTTC
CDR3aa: CASSAGTNAYNEQYF

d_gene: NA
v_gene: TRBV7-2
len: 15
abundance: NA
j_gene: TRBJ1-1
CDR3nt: TGTGCCAGCAGCTTAGACAACAGGCCGAACACTGAAGCTTTCTTT
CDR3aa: CASSLDNRPNTEAFF

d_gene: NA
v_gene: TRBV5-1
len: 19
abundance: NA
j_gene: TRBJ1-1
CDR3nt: TGCGCCAGCAGCTCCTATACCGGGACAACAAGGGATCGCACCACTGAAGCTTTCTTT
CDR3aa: CASSSYTGTTRDRTTEAFF

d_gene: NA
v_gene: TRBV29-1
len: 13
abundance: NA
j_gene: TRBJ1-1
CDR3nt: TGCAGCGTTGACGCAGGGGCCGTCGGGGAAGCTTTCTTT
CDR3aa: CSVDAGAVGEAFF

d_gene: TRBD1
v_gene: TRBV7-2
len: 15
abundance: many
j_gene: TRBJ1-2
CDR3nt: TGCGCCAGCAGTTCGAGACAGGGTGCGAACTATGGCTACACCTTC
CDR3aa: CASSSRQGANYGYTF

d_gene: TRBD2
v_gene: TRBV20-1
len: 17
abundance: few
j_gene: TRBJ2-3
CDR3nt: TGCAGTGCTAGAAGGTTGGGAGGGAGCGGGTTCACAGATACGCAGTATTTT
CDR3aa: CSARRLGGSGFTDTQYF

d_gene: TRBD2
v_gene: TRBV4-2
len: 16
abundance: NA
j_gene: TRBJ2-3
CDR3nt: TGTGCCAGCAGCCAAGTATTTCGAGCGGGGGCAGATACGCAGTATTTT
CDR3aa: CASSQVFRAGADTQYF

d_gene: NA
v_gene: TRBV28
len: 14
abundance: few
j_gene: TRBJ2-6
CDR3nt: TGTGCCAGCAGTTTAATCTCTGGGGCCAACGTCCTGACTTTC
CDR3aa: CASSLISGANVLTF

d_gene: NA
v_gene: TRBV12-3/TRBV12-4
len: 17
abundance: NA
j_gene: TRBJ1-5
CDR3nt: TGTGCCAGCAGTTTTAGGGGCACAGGGTTTAGCAATCAGCCCCAGCATTTT
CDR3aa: CASSFRGTGFSNQPQHF

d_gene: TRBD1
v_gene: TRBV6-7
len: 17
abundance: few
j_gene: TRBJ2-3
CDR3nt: TGTGCCAGCAGTTTGTGTCCGGGACAGGGTTTTAAGAATACGCAGTATTTT
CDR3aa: CASSLCPGQGFKNTQYF

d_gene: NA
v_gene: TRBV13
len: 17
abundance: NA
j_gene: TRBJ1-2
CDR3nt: TGTGCCAGCAGCTTAGGGTCGCAGGCGCTCACTAACTATGGCTACACCTTC
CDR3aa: CASSLGSQALTNYGYTF

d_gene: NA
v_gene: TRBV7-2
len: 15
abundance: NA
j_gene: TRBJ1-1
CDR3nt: TGTGCCAGCAGAAAAAGCCCTGGGACGGAGTTTGAAGCTTTCTTT
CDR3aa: CASRKSPGTEFEAFF

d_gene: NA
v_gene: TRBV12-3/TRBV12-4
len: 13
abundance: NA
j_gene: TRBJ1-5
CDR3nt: TGTGCCAGCAAGCGGGGTTTGGGTCAGCCCCAGCATTTT
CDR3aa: CASKRGLGQPQHF

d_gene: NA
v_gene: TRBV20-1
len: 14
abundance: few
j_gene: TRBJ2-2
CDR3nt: TGCAGTGCTATCGGACCAGCGAACACCGGGGAGCTGTTTTTT
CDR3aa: CSAIGPANTGELFF

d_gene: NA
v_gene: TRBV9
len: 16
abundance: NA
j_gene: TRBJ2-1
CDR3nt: TGTGCCAGCAGCCCCATATCCGGGACATTGGCTAATGAGCAGTTCTTC
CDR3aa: CASSPISGTLANEQFF

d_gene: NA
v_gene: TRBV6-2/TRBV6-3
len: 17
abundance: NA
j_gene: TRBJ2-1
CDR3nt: TGTGCCAGCAGTTACGTTGCCTGGGGGGCGGACTACAATGAGCAGTTCTTC
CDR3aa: CASSYVAWGADYNEQFF

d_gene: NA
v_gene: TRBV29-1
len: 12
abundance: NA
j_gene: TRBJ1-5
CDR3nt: TGCAGCGTTGAAGATCGCGGTCGGCCCCAGCATTTT
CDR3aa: CSVEDRGRPQHF

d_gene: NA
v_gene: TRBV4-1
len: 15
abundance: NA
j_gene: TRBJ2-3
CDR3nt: TGCGCCAGCAGCCAAGGATCCGGCGGGGAAGATACGCAGTATTTT
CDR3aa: CASSQGSGGEDTQYF

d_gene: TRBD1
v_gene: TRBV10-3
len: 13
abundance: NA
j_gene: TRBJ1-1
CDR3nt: TGTGCCACTACGGACAGGGACCACACTGAAGCTTTCTTT
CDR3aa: CATTDRDHTEAFF

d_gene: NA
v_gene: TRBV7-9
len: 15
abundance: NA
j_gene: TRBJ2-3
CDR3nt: TGTGCCAGCAGCTTACTGCAGGCGAGCACAGATACGCAGTATTTT
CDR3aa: CASSLLQASTDTQYF

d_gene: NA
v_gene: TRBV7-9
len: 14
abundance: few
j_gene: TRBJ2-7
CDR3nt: TGTGCCAGCAGCTTAGGACCCCTGCCCTACGAGCAGTACTTC
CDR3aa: CASSLGPLPYEQYF

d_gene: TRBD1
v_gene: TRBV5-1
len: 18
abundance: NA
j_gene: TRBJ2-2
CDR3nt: TGCGCCAGCAGCTTGACACGATTCAGGGACAGAAACACCGGGGAGCTGTTTTTT
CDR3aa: CASSLTRFRDRNTGELFF

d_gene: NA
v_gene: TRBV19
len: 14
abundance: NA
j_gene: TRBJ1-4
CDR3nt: TGTGCCAGTAGTATAACCGGGACTAATGAAAAACTGTTTTTT
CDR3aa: CASSITGTNEKLFF

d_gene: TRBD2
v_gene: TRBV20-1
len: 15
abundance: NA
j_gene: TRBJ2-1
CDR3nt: TGCAGTGCAGTAGCCGGGACTAGCCCTGGGAATGAGCAGTTCTTC
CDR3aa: CSAVAGTSPGNEQFF

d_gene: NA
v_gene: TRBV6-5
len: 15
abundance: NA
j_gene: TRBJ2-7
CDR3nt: TGTGCCAGCAGTTATGGGGAAGCGCGAACCTACGAGCAGTACTTC
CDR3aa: CASSYGEARTYEQYF

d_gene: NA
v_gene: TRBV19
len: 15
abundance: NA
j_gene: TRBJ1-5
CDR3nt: TGTGCCAGTAGTATAGGTGGGCTCGCGTATCAGCCCCAGCATTTT
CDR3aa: CASSIGGLAYQPQHF

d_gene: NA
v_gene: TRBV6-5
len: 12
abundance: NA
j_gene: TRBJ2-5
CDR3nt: TGTGCCAGCAGCCAAGACACCGGACCTCAGTACTTC
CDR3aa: CASSQDTGPQYF

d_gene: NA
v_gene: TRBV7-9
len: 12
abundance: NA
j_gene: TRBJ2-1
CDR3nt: TGTGCCAGCAGCGTAGCTGTAGATGAGCAGTTCTTC
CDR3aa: CASSVAVDEQFF

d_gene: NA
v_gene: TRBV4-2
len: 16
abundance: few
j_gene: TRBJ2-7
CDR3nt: TGTGCCAGCAGCCGGCTAGGCAGTCAGGAACCCTACGAGCAGTACTTC
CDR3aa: CASSRLGSQEPYEQYF